Below, 20 T cell receptor beta chains from the same sample are listed, as sequenced in a study of T cells in Graves' hyperthyroidism and ophthalmopathy. Regions amplified from RNA transcripts were the TCR beta CDR3 regions. A first-round RT-PCR of the TCR CDR3 used the HTBI primer set. TCRdb called the multiplex PCR reads again in MiXCR, with one record for every CDR3 protein. The sample yields more than 650,000 distinct CDR3 sequences, 11% to 15% seen once. Sequenced input: blood. The receptors here all came from a young woman with Graves' hyperthyroidism.

This clonotype showed up many times. V and J are TRBV6-2 or TRBV6-3 and TRBJ1-1; unclear D gene. CDR1 is MNHEY, CDR2 SVGEGT, per germline. CDR3 size: 15 residues. V lost 5 bases to trimming and J lost 3 bases, with 16 bases between them. CDR3 residues: CASSVDAPRYTEAFF. CDR3 bases: TGTGCCAGCAGTGTAGACGCGCCCAGGTACACTGAAGCTTTCTTT.

Many counts were recorded for this clonotype. The rearrangement uses TRBV7-6 and TRBJ1-5, with D uncertain. The CDR3 spans 14 residues. Between the trimmed V and J ends, which lost 5 bases and 9 bases, there was a span of 17 bases. Germline CDR1 SGHVS, CDR2 FNYEAQ. CDR3 bases: TGTGCCAGCAGCCCTTCTACGGCGGCAGGGCCCCAGCATTTT. As protein: CASSPSTAAGPQHF.

This clonotype was detected ten times or more. The chain combines TRBV20-1 with TRBJ2-1, with TRBD2 matching over 8 bases. There are 17 residues in the CDR3. Germline V CDR1 and CDR2: DFQATT, SNEGSKA (reference sequence). With V trimmed by 0 bases and J by 6 bases, 13 bases remained unmatched. For the CDR3, the DNA is TGCAGTGCTAGAGAATGGGTGGAGACTAGCGTCTTCAATGAGCAGTTCTTC. This sequence encodes CSAREWVETSVFNEQFF.

Note on this clonotype: Mismatch with germline at one junction end may stem from a read error. This chain links TRBV11-2 with TRBJ2-1; the D is unclear. Germline values: CDR1 SGHAT, CDR2 FQNNGV. The CDR3 has 14 amino acids. The CDR3 bases are TGTGCCAGCTCCTATCTTGACTCCTGCAATGAGCAGTTCTTC. It yields the protein CASSYLDSCNEQFF.

The chain is built from TRBV6-2 or TRBV6-3 and TRBJ1-6; D remains ambiguous. Trimming pared 6 bases from V and 9 bases from J, leaving 12 bases between. Germline V gives CDR1 MNHEY, CDR2 SVGEGT. The CDR3 runs 13 residues. This CDR3 reads CASSAHGSSPLHF. The CDR3 region has the DNA TGTGCCAGCAGCGCACACGGGAGTTCACCCCTCCACTTT.

The chain combines TRBV13 with TRBJ2-5, with TRBD2 identical over 12 bases. Unmatched junction bases numbered 6, after V lost 4 bases and J lost 0 bases. The CDR3 runs 17 residues. Germline CDR1 is PRHDT and CDR2 is FYEKMQ (reference sequence). CDR3 coding DNA: TGTGCCAGCAGCTCCTGGACTAGCGGGGAGTACCAAGAGACCCAGTACTTC. Translation: CASSSWTSGEYQETQYF.

This clonotype was counted ten times or more. The V and J genes are TRBV2 and TRBJ2-4; 8 bases match TRBD1. Germline V lookup: CDR1 SNHLY, CDR2 FYNNEI. V gave up 7 bases and J gave up 5 bases; unmatched junction bases: 10. The CDR3 totals 15 residues. CDR3 in DNA: TGTGCCAGCATCCCCAAGACAGGGGACCAAAACATTCAGTACTTC. Protein: CASIPKTGDQNIQYF.

This clonotype was seen at least ten times. This chain uses TRBV30 with TRBJ1-5; a possible D gene is TRBD1 (6 bases). Germline CDR1 is GTSNPN and CDR2 is SVGIG (reference sequence). V lost 0 bases to trimming and J lost 7 bases, with 19 bases between them. CDR3 length: 16 residues. CDR3 amino acids: CAWSVGGGGANQPQHF. The CDR3 DNA reads as TGTGCCTGGAGTGTCGGAGGGGGGGGCGCAAACCAGCCCCAGCATTTT. Full variable domain (rest looked up from reference TRBV30 and TRBJ1-5): SQTIHQWPATLVQPVGSPLSLECTVEGTSNPNLYWYRQAAGRGLQLLFYSVGIGQISSEVPQNLSASRPQDRQFILSSKKLLLSDSGFYLCAWSVGGGGANQPQHFGDGTRLSIL.

This chain joins TRBV6-1 and TRBJ1-1; no definite D call. The CDR3 consists of 11 residues. Trimming cost V 8 bases and J 0 bases, with 4 bases left between them. CDR1 is MNHNS, CDR2 SASEGT, per germline. In DNA form, the CDR3 reads TGTGCCAGCTATATGAACACTGAAGCTTTCTTT. Amino acid sequence: CASYMNTEAFF.

This clonotype was detected ten times or more. This chain joins TRBV12-3 or TRBV12-4 and TRBJ1-5; D is perhaps TRBD1 (5 bases). The germline V and J ends were trimmed by 3 bases and 1 base, with 7 bases remaining between them. The CDR3 length is 14 residues. CDR3 residues: CASSFAGSNQPQHF. The CDR3 DNA is TGTGCCAGCAGTTTTGCAGGGAGCAATCAGCCCCAGCATTTT.

The sample holds many counts of this clonotype. The CDR3 spells CSVEFAGKLFF. For the CDR3, the DNA is TGCAGCGTTGAATTCGCGGGAAAACTGTTTTTT. V gene TRBV29-1 combines with J gene TRBJ1-4; no firm D call. CDR1 SQVTM and CDR2 ANQGSEA come from the germline V gene. The V gene lost 2 bases and the J gene lost 10 bases, with 8 bases spanning the gap. This CDR3 region has 11 residues.

This clonotype came up many times. The chain combines TRBV7-3 with TRBJ2-3; D is perhaps TRBD1 (5 bases). CDR1 and CDR2 from the germline V gene are SGHTA and FQGTGA. Trimming took 2 bases from V and 1 from J, leaving 13 bases between them. There are 16 residues in the CDR3. The CDR3 loop is CASSLWTTPGTDTQYF. The CDR3 region has the DNA TGTGCCAGCAGCTTATGGACAACGCCGGGCACAGATACGCAGTATTTT. Full variable domain (rest looked up from reference TRBV7-3 and TRBJ2-3): GAGVSQTPSNKVTEKGKYVELRCDPISGHTALYWYRQSLGQGPEFLIYFQGTGAADDSGLPNDRFFAVRPEGSVSTLKIQRTERGDSAVYLCASSLWTTPGTDTQYFGPGTRLTVL.

In this sample, this clonotype turned up a few times. J is TRBJ2-3 and V is TRBV11-3, with 10 bases aligning to TRBD2. J was trimmed by 3 bases and V by 5 bases; bases with no gene match: 5. The CDR3 is 15 amino acids. Per germline, CDR1 SGHNT and CDR2 YENEEA. The chain's CDR3 is CASSPPTSGTDTQYF. The CDR3 bases are TGTGCCAGCAGCCCCCCGACTAGCGGGACAGATACGCAGTATTTT.

The table lists this clonotype with many counts. This sequence joins TRBV11-1 and TRBJ2-1; the match to TRBD2 covers 7 bases. V shed 0 bases, J shed 6 bases, and the junction held 8 bases outside the gene matches. In germline, CDR1 is SGHAT, CDR2 FQDESV (reference sequence). The CDR3 is 16 amino acids. The chain's CDR3 is CASSLAVSLASNEQFF. The CDR3 DNA follows: TGTGCCAGCAGCTTAGCCGTTTCACTAGCGTCCAATGAGCAGTTCTTC.

This clonotype was recorded at least ten times. The J gene is TRBJ2-7, the V gene TRBV4-1; TRBD2 aligns across 7 bases. Germline V gene lookup returns CDR1 MGHRA and CDR2 YSYEKL. CDR3 length: 15 amino acids. Trimming took 1 base from V and 0 from J; bases not matched to a gene: 3. The CDR3 DNA sequence: TGCGCCAGCAGCCAAGTCGGCGGGAGCTCCTACGAGCAGTACTTC. Translated: CASSQVGGSSYEQYF.

This clonotype was detected only a few times. The chain uses TRBV5-1 and TRBJ2-5; a possible D gene is TRBD1 (6 bases). The germline CDR1 and CDR2 sequences are SGHRS and YFSETQ. Between the trimmed V and J ends, which lost 2 bases and 4 bases, there was a span of 12 bases. The CDR3 sequence is 14 residues long. The CDR3 here is CASSFDRSLETQYF. CDR3 nucleotides: TGCGCCAGCAGCTTCGACAGGTCTTTAGAGACCCAGTACTTC.

This clonotype was seen repeatedly, ten times or more. The CDR3: CASSGGRTNTEAFF. DNA of the CDR3: TGTGCCAGCTCAGGAGGACGGACGAACACTGAAGCTTTCTTT. V gene TRBV18 combines with J gene TRBJ1-1; no clear D gene. The CDR3 consists of 14 residues. V lost 5 bases and J lost 1, with 11 bases in between. Germline-derived CDR1 and CDR2 are KGHSH and LQKENI.

This clonotype was seen repeatedly, ten times or more. The chain carries TRBV2 and TRBJ2-3, with TRBD2 matching 8 bases. Germline trimming cut 5 bases from V and 0 bases from J; bases unmatched to any gene: 4. CDR3 length: 15 residues. Germline CDR1 and CDR2: SNHLY and FYNNEI. CDR3 in amino acids: CASSTSGPSTDTQYF. The CDR3 nucleotides are TGTGCCAGCAGTACTAGCGGACCTAGCACAGATACGCAGTATTTT. The full variable domain, completed using reference TRBV2 and TRBJ2-3, is EPEVTQTPSHQVTQMGQEVILRCVPISNHLYFYWYRQILGQKVEFLVSFYNNEISEKSEIFDDQFSVERPDGSNFTLKIRSTKLEDSAMYFCASSTSGPSTDTQYFGPGTRLTVL.

V usage is TRBV27 and J usage is TRBJ2-1; 7 bases align to TRBD2. The junction had 9 bases not matched to a gene; V was cut back by 4 bases and J by 6 bases. The CDR3 has 15 amino acids. Germline lookup yields CDR1 MNHEY and CDR2 SMNVEV (reference sequence). This CDR3 is CASSSPGGSPNEQFF. CDR3 sequence (DNA): TGTGCCAGCAGTTCCCCGGGCGGGAGTCCCAATGAGCAGTTCTTC.

For this clonotype: Given a much more abundant clone one base away, this may be a read error. The chain uses TRBV2 and TRBJ2-7, with TRBD1 matching over 7 bases. The germline CDR1 and CDR2 sequences are SNHLY and FYNNEI. This CDR3 is built from 15 residues. The CDR3 region is CASSVYRGRSYEQCF. The CDR3 DNA is TGTGCCAGCAGTGTCTACAGGGGTAGGTCCTACGAGCAGTGCTTC.